This TCR beta chain was identified during a study of regulatory T cells in long-lasting Graves disease. The CDR3 runs 15 residues. CDR1 is SGHNT and CDR2 is YYREEE in the germline V gene (reference sequence). V dropped 4 bases and J dropped 2 bases, with 14 bases sitting between them. Specified time point: newly diagnosed GD, antithyroid drugs for less than 3 months. Extracted RNA from PBMCs served as the source of the TCR library. Construction of TCR beta libraries relied on iRepertoire HTBI primers and on Arm-PCR targeting CDR3 regions. Via MiXCR, TCRdb re-called the multiplex PCR reads, giving one row per CDR3 protein. The data show 450,000 to 600,000 distinct CDR3 sequences, with less than 15% seen just once and under 10% held by the top ten. A remark on this clonotype: What it recognizes is unknown. A much larger clone lies a single base off, so this may be a read error. The missing conserved phenylalanine or tryptophan at the end of this CDR3 makes a read error likely.

Points from the study as a whole: Lower TCR diversity characterized persistent Graves' patients relative to newly diagnosed patients.

The sample also formed part of further work on T cells in Graves' hyperthyroidism and ophthalmopathy. That publication notes: For Graves' hyperthyroidism to be stable, ophthalmopathy could not progress within 18 months.

This sequence joins TRBV5-4 and TRBJ2-3; maybe TRBD1 (6 bases). This receptor was obtained from a man aged 25 to 40 with Graves disease. The material sequenced was peripheral blood mononuclear cells (PBMCs), taken at new diagnosis, from a patient treated with antithyroid drugs. This CDR3 reads CASSAGTGFTDTQYL. Written as DNA, the CDR3 is TGTGCCAGCAGCGCCGGCACAGGGTTCACAGATACGCAGTATCTT.